This note documents a single T cell receptor (beta chain) sequence. Its antigen has not been determined. No quality values exist for individual bases; no much larger clone is one base distant. The immunoSEQ Assay, a bias-controlled multiplex PCR, was used to amplify TCRbeta CDR3 regions from genomic DNA. As for the original processing: Within the assay, amplification of reference gene primers was used to estimate how many nucleated cells each sample contained. Sequence reads were collapsed and filtered to measure the absolute abundance of every unique TCRbeta CDR3 rearrangement. Productive Simpson clonality was computed per sample as the square root of Simpson's diversity index over productive rearrangements. TCRdb's version of the immuneACCESS table is confined to in-frame rearrangements and falls short of the full clone set. An unresolved V gene accounts for under half of the shortfall where checked; the remainder is of unknown origin. V and J calls and clone size are given by that table; D and trimming were obtained from the DNA. This sample is represented by around 110,000 clones; roughly nine tenths of them were singletons. The ten biggest clones cover 1.5% to 2% of the sample.

From the cysteine up to the phenylalanine, the CDR3 has a length of 16 residues. Of the read, only the CDR3 DNA is kept; its 48 bases are in frame from base 1. The germline V gene encodes CDR1 MNHEY and CDR2 SVGEGT. Relative to germline, V is missing 5 bases and J is missing 5 bases, with 11 bases of the junction outside any gene match. Whole blood was collected in K2EDTA tubes by collaborating institutions according to the institutions' own protocols. Collaborator samples were shipped for TCRbeta analysis as frozen whole blood, isolated PBMCs, or DNA extracted from either sample type. This specimen belongs to a study of blood T cell repertoires in COVID-19 (dated by TCRdb to 2018 to 2020). Notes on the research overall: Collaborator samples came from the United States, Italy and Spain and covered acute and convalescent phases of COVID-19. Where HLA class I and class II types were available, the types were taken from metadata supplied by the sample provider, not from assay-based typing. Subjects who had been exposed to COVID-19, were actively infected with it, or had recovered from it provided the deeply sampled blood TCRbeta repertoires that made up the dataset. Samples were obtained from the ongoing ImmuneRACE study (first 160 participants) and from 1,254 subjects provided by 6 global collaborators. Nearly every sample came with metadata listing a de-identified subject ID, COVID-19 status, age in years and sex. The repertoires were released in a freely available public database intended as a resource for research on the immune response to SARS-CoV-2. The material from the prospective study consisted of cDNA or gDNA derived from T cells, B-cell-depleted T cells, or PBMCs.

What the work shows at the level of the full study, not this receptor alone: The quantity of clinical and demographic metadata differed by source and by participant and was supplied without curation.

What was sequenced was peripheral blood. The TCR originated in a human donor with active COVID-19. The donor label of this sample is uncertain. This chain joins TRBV6-2 or TRBV6-3 to TRBJ2-7; a stretch of 11 junction bases matches TRBD2. Here the CDR3 is given as CASSPSGSGGAHEQYF. The nucleotide sequence is TGTGCCAGCAGTCCGTCTGGTAGCGGGGGGGCCCACGAGCAGTACTTC.